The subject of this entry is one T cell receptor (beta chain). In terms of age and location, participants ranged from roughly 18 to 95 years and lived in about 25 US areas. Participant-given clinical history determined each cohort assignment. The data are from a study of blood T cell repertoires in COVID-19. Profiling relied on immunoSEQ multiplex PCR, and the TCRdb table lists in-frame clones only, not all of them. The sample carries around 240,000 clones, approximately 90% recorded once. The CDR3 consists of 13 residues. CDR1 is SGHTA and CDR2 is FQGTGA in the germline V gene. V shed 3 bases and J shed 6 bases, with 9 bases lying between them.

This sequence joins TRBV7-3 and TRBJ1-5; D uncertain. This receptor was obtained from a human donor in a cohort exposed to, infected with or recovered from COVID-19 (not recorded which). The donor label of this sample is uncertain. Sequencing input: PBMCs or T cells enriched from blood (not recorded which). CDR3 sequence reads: CASSFDYGQPQHF. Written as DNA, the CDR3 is TGTGCCAGCAGCTTCGATTACGGTCAGCCCCAGCATTTT.